The present T cell receptor beta chain was sequenced within a study of blood T cell repertoires in COVID-19. The wider study: Acute-phase and convalescent COVID-19 samples originated in the United States, Italy and Spain.

There are 15 residues in the CDR3. Germline V gene data show CDR1 as SGHRS and CDR2 as YFSETQ. Trimming took off 1 base at V and 4 bases at J, with 12 bases between the two ends. Assay used: immunoSEQ multiplex PCR; TCRdb lists only in-frame clones, some missing. The sample consists of fewer than 200,000 clones, about 90% of them appearing once. The sequence was obtained from a man aged 60-69 years with active or convalescent COVID-19. The sequenced material came from peripheral blood. The chain couples TRBV5-1 to TRBJ1-5, with D maybe TRBD1 (6 bases). The CDR3, as DNA: TGCGCCAGCAGCTTGAAGGGGGAGAATAATCAGCCCCAGCATTTT. Protein: CASSLKGENNQPQHF.